The clone carrying this T cell receptor (beta chain) was picked up one time. This specimen comes from a study of T-cell reconstitution after alpha-beta-depleted transplantation in children. This CDR3 region has 14 residues. V was shortened by 7 bases and J by 3 bases, with 13 bases between the two germline ends. The germline V gene encodes CDR1 SGHTA and CDR2 FQGNSA. A TCRbeta library incorporating unique molecular identifiers was prepared. TCRdb itself ran the PCR reads through MiXCR, one entry per CDR3 protein. The sample gives approximately 640,000 distinct CDR3 sequences, about 15% of which show up once; about 1.1% is in the top ten.

The chain couples TRBV7-2 to TRBJ2-1, with D possibly being TRBD2 (5 bases). The sequencing here drew on PBMCs from the stem cell graft donor, taken from the stem cell graft. The TCR comes from a human donor who donated a stem cell graft to a child with acute myeloid leukemia. As DNA, the CDR3 is TGTGCCAGCACCTCCGGAGGTTACTACAATGAGCAGTTCTTC. Protein product: CASTSGGYYNEQFF.